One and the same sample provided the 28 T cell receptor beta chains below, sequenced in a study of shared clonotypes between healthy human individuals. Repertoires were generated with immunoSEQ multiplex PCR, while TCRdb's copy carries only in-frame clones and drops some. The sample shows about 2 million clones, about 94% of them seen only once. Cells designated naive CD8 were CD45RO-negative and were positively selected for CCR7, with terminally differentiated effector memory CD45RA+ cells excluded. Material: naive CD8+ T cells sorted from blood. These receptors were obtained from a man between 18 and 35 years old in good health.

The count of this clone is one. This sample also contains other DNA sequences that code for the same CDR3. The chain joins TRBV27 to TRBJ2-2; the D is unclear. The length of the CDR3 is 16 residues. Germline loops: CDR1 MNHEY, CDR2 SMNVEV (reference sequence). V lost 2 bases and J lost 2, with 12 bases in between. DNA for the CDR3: TGTGCCAGCAGTTTAATCTCAGGAACAAACACCGGGGAGCTGTTTTTT. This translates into CASSLISGTNTGELFF.

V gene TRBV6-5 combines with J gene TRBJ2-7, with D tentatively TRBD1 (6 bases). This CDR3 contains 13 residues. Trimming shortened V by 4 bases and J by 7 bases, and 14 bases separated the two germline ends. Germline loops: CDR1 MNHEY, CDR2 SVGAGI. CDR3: CASSSPPDREQYF. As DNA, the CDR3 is TGTGCCAGCAGTTCACCCCCTGACAGGGAGCAGTACTTC.

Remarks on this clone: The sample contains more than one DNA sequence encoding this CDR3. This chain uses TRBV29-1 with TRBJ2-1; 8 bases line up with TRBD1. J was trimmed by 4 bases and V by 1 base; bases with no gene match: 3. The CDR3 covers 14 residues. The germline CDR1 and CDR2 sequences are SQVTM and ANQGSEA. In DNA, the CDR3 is TGCAGCGTTGAAGGGCAGGGGGCGTACAATGAGCAGTTCTTC. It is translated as CSVEGQGAYNEQFF.

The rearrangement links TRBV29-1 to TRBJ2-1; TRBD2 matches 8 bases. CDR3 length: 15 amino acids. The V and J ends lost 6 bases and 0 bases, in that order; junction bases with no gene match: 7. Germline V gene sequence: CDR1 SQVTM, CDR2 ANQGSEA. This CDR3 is CSVGSGASSYNEQFF. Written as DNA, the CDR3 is TGCAGCGTCGGTAGCGGGGCAAGCTCCTACAATGAGCAGTTCTTC.

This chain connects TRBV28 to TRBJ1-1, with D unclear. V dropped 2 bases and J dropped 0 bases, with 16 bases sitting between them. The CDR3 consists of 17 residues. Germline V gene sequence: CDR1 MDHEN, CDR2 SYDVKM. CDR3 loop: CASSLLSALIMNTEAFF. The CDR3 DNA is TGTGCCAGCAGTTTACTATCGGCGCTAATTATGAACACTGAAGCTTTCTTT.

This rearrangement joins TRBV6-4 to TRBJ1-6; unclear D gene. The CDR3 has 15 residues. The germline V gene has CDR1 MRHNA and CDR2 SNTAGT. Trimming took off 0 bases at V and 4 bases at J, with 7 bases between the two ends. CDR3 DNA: TGTGCCAGCAGTGACTCGGCCAATTATAATTCACCCCTCCACTTT. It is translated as CASSDSANYNSPLHF.

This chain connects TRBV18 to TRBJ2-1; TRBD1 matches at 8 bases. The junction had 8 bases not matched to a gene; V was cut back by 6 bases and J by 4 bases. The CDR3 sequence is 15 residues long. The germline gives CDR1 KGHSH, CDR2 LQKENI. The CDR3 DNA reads TGTGCCAGCTCCCTAACCGGGACAGGATACAATGAGCAGTTCTTC. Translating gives CASSLTGTGYNEQFF.

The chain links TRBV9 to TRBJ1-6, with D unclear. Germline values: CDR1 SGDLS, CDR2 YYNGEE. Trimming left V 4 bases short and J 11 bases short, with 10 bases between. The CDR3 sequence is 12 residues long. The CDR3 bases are TGTGCCAGCAGCTCAAGACACCCACCCCTCCACTTT. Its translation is CASSSRHPPLHF. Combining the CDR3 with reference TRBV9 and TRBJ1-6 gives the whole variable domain DSGVTQTPKHLITATGQRVTLRCSPRSGDLSVYWYQQSLDQGLQFLIQYYNGEERAKGNILERFSAQQFPDLHSELNLSSLELGDSALYFCASSSRHPPLHFGNGTRLTVT.

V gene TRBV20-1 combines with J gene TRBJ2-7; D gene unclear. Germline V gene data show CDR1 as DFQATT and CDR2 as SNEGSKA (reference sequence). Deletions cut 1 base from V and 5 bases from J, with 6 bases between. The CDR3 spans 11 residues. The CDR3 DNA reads TGCAGTGCTAGAGCGACGGACGAGCAGTACTTC. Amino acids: CSARATDEQYF.

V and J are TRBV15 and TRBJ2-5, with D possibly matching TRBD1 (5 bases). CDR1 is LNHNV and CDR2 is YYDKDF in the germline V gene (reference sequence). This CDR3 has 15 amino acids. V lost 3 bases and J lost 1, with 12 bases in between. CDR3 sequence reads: CATSSERQFQETQYF. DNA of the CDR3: TGTGCCACCAGCAGTGAAAGACAGTTCCAAGAGACCCAGTACTTC.

CDR3 bases: TGTGCCAGCAACCTAGGACAGGCGTACAATCAGCCCCAGCATTTT. Its translation is CASNLGQAYNQPQHF. V and J are TRBV28 and TRBJ1-5; 7 positions agree with TRBD1. Germline values: CDR1 MDHEN, CDR2 SYDVKM. After removal of 7 bases from V and 3 bases from J, the junction contained 9 bases not matched to a gene. The CDR3 covers 15 residues.

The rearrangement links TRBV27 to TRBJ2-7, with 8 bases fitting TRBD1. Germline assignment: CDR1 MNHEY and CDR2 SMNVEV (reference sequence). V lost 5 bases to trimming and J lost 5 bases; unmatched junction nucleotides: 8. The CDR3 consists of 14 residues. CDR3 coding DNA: TGTGCCAGCAGTCCCGGGACAGGTCTCAACGAGCAGTACTTC. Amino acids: CASSPGTGLNEQYF.

The CDR3 nucleotides read TGTGCCAGTGTGGGCAGGATCGACAATGAGCAGTTCTTC. Residues: CASVGRIDNEQFF. The chain employs TRBV2 and TRBJ2-1; no clear D. The V end was cut by 9 bases, the J end by 5 bases, with 14 bases between. Germline CDR1 and CDR2: SNHLY and FYNNEI. CDR3 size: 13 residues.

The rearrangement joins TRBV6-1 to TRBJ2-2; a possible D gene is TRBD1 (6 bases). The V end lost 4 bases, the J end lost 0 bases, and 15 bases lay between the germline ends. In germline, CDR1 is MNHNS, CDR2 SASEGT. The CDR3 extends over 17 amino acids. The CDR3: CASSGIQGYANTGELFF. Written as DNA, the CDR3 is TGTGCCAGCAGTGGAATACAGGGCTACGCGAACACCGGGGAGCTGTTTTTT.

CDR3 in DNA: TGCGCCAGCAGCCAACCGGGACTAGCGGGAGGCAATGAGCAGTTCTTC. Protein product: CASSQPGLAGGNEQFF. The chain employs TRBV4-1 and TRBJ2-1; 15 positions match TRBD2. V shed 2 bases, J shed 6 bases, and the junction held 2 bases outside the gene matches. The CDR3 length is 16 residues. Germline-derived CDR1 and CDR2 are MGHRA and YSYEKL.

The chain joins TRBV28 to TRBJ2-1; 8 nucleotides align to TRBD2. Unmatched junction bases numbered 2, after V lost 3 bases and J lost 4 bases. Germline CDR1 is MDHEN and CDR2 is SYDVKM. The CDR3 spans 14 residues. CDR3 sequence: CASSLGLDYNEQFF. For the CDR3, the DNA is TGTGCCAGCAGTTTGGGACTAGATTACAATGAGCAGTTCTTC.

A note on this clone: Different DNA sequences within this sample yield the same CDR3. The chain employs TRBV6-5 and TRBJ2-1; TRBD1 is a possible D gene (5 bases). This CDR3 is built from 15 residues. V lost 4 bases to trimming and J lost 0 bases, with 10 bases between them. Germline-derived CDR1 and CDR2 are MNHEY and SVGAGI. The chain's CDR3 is CASSSGLSSYNEQFF. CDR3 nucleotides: TGTGCCAGCAGTTCAGGGCTGAGCTCCTACAATGAGCAGTTCTTC.

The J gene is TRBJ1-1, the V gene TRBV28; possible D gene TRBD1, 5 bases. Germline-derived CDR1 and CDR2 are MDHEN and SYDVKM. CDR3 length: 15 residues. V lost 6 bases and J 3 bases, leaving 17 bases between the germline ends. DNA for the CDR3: TGTGCCAGCAGCCTAGGGGTAGGTGGCCACACTGAAGCTTTCTTT. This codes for CASSLGVGGHTEAFF.

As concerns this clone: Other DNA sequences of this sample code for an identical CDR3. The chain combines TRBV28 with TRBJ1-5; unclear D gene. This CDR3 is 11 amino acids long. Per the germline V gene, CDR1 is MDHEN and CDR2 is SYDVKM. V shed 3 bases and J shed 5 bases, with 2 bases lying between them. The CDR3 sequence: CASSFDQPQHF. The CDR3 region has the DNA TGTGCCAGCAGTTTCGATCAGCCCCAGCATTTT.

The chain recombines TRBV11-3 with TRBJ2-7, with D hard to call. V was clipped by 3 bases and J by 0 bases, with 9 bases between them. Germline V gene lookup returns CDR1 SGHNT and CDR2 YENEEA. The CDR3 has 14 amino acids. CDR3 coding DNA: TGTGCCAGCAGCTTGCTAGGCACCTCCTACGAGCAGTACTTC. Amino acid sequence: CASSLLGTSYEQYF.

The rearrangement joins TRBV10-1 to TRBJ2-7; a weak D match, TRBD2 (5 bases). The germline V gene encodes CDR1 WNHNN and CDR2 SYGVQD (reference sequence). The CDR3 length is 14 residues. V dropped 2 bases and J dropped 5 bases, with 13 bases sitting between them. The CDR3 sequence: CASSEAIPRDEQYF. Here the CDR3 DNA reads TGCGCCAGCAGTGAGGCGATACCGCGGGACGAGCAGTACTTC.

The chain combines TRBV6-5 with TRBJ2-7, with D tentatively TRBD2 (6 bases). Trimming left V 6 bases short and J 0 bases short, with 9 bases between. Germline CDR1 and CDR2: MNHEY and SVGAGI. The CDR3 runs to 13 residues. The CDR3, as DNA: TGTGCCAGCAGACTAGCTCCCTCCTACGAGCAGTACTTC. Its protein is CASRLAPSYEQYF.

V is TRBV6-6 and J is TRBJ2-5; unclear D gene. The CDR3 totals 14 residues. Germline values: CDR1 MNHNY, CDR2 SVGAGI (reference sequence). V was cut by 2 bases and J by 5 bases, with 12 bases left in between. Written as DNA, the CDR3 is TGTGCCAGCAGTTACCCTGACTTAGGCGAGACCCAGTACTTC. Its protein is CASSYPDLGETQYF.

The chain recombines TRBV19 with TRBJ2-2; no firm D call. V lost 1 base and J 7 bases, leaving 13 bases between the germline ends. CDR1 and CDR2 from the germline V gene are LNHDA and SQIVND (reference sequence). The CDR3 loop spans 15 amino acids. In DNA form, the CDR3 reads TGTGCCAGTAGTATAGGCGGCGGTTCGAACGGGGAGCTGTTTTTT. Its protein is CASSIGGGSNGELFF.

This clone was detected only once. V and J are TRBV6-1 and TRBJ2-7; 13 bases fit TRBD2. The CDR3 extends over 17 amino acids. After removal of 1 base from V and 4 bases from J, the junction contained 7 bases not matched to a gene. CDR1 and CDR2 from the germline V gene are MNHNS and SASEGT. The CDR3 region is CASSEGTSGRAGYEQYF. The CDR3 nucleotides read TGTGCCAGCAGTGAAGGCACTAGCGGGAGGGCCGGTTACGAGCAGTACTTC.

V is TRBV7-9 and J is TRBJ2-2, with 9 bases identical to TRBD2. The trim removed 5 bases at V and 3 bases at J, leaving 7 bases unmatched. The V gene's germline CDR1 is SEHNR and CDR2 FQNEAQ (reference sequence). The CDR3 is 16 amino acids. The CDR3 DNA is TGTGCCAGCAGCGCCCGACTAGCGGATTACACCGGGGAGCTGTTTTTT. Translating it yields CASSARLADYTGELFF.

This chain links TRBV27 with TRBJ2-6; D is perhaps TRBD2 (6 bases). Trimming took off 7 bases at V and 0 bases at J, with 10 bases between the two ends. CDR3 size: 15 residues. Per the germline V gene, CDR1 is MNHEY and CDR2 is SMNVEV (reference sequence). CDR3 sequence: CASTHGSSGANVLTF. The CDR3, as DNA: TGTGCCAGCACCCACGGGAGCTCTGGGGCCAACGTCCTGACTTTC.

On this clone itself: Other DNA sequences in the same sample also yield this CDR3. The CDR3 protein is CASSLPLNEQFF. CDR3 nucleotides: TGTGCCAGCAGTTTACCCCTCAATGAGCAGTTCTTC. J is TRBJ2-1 and V is TRBV28; D not certain. CDR1 and CDR2 (germline): MDHEN, SYDVKM. The germline V and J ends were trimmed by 2 bases and 6 bases, with 5 bases remaining between them. This CDR3 has 12 residues.